This TCR beta chain was sequenced for a study of OX40 agonist ivuxolimab in advanced cancers. For the study in its entirety: Ivuxolimab was a fully human IgG2 agonistic monoclonal antibody targeting the costimulatory receptor OX40 (CD134). Intravenous ivuxolimab was administered to patients every 2 weeks at six dose levels: 0.01, 0.1, 0.3, 1.5, 3 and 10 mg/kg. Of the roughly 51 dose-escalation patients, hepatocellular carcinoma was present in approximately 20, melanoma in some 15, renal cell carcinoma in 9 and head and neck cancer in 9. In the dose-escalation cohort, around four fifths of patients were male, and the mean age was approximately 60 years, with a range of roughly 20 to 79. Patients were allowed to have had prior anti-PD-1, anti-PD-L1 or anti-CTLA-4 therapy, and 40% of the dose-escalation patients had been treated with checkpoint inhibitors. Partial responses occurred in three dose-escalation patients, of whom one had hepatocellular carcinoma and two had cutaneous melanoma. Peripheral TCRbeta sequencing aimed to test whether ivuxolimab altered TCR sequence diversity and caused clonal T-cell expansion. The paper covers the monotherapy dose-escalation part of the phase I ivuxolimab trial, which included N of about 50 patients. Broad study findings and their caveats: After ivuxolimab, more expanded clones were found on average in CD8+ T cells than in CD4+ T cells. Antigen specificity was not determined for the clonally expanded peripheral T cells. Partial responders in the 0.1-3.0 mg/kg groups had among the lowest normalized peripheral clonal expansion, especially among CD8+ T cells. At doses of 0.1 to 3.0 mg/kg, clonal expansion of both CD4+ and CD8+ T cells in blood was seen between baseline and week 6. Low levels of normalized T-cell clonal expansion were also seen in some patients who did not respond.

Note on this clone: The antigen it recognizes is unknown. No base-level quality is on record; no much larger clone is a single base apart.

Patients with autoimmune disease history or receiving systemic immunosuppression were excluded from the trial. Peripheral blood for TCR sequencing was collected from all dose cohorts at baseline, on cycle 4 day 1, and on cycle 7 day 1. The samples were taken from a phase I, first-in-human, multicenter, open-label dose-escalation trial of ivuxolimab. Adults with locally advanced or metastatic melanoma, renal cell carcinoma, hepatocellular carcinoma or head and neck squamous cell carcinoma were enrolled in the trial. Before TCR sequencing, CD4+ T cells and CD8+ T cells were sorted from peripheral blood as separate populations. Genomic DNA was extracted from sorted cells for sequencing of the TCRbeta CDR3 region. The immunoSEQ Assay was used for sequencing of TCRbeta CDR3 regions. TCRdb obtained this table from immuneACCESS and retained in-frame rearrangements with V and J assigned. These tables miss some clones; where compared with another copy, unresolved V genes account for less than half of the shortfall, and the remainder is unexplained. Across this sample there are some 64,000 clones, with around 90% seen only once. The top ten constitute approximately 0.64% of the sample.

This TCR was sampled from an adult with an advanced solid tumor such as melanoma, head and neck, liver or kidney cancer. The sample here was CD4+ or CD8+ T cells sorted from blood, taken in a trial of the OX40 agonist ivuxolimab.

The DNA is as follows: TGTGCCAGCAGAAAGGGACAGGGAAGCGGCTACACCTTC. It encodes CASRKGQGSGYTF. Here the chain combines TRBV5-6 and TRBJ1-2, with TRBD1 identical over 9 junction bases. V is pruned by 5 bases and J by 8 bases, leaving 7 bases of the junction without a gene match. CDR1 is given as SGHDT and CDR2 as YYEEEE, both from the germline V gene. The CDR3 contains 13 residues, cysteine and phenylalanine counted. The kept DNA is CDR3 alone, 39 bases in frame from the first base. The CDR3 plus the reference TRBV5-6 and TRBJ1-2 genes for the other parts give the full variable domain: DAGVTQSPTHLIKTRGQQVTLRCSPKSGHDTVSWYQQALGQGPQFIFQYYEEEERQRGNFPDRFSGHQFPNYSSELNVNALLLGDSALYLCASRKGQGSGYTFGSGTRLTVV.